The 3 T cell receptor beta chains below come from one sample, sequenced in a study of cytomegalovirus exposure and HLA in healthy donors. PCR was performed using 60 Vbeta and 13 Jbeta primers. Assay: immunoSEQ multiplex PCR; the TCRdb copy retains only in-frame clones and omits some. This sample has roughly 140,000 clones, with approximately 80% found just once. The sequenced material came from PBMCs. These TCRs come from a man younger than 45 in good health and CMV-seropositive.

The genes are TRBV6-6 and TRBJ2-5; 8 bases line up with TRBD2. The germline gives CDR1 MNHNY, CDR2 SVGAGI (reference sequence). CDR3 length equals 13 residues. Unmatched junction bases numbered 5, after V lost 6 bases and J lost 5 bases. The CDR3 DNA sequence: TGTGCCAGCAGCGGGACTAGTTGGGAGACCCAGTACTTC. Protein: CASSGTSWETQYF.

V gene TRBV19 combines with J gene TRBJ2-3; 7 bases agree with TRBD2. This CDR3 comprises 15 residues. V dropped 5 bases and J dropped 0; count of bases not matched to a gene: 5. Looked up from germline, CDR1 is LNHDA and CDR2 is SQIVND (reference sequence). CDR3 nucleotides: TGTGCCAGTAGTCCGGGACTAAAGAGCACAGATACGCAGTATTTT. Translated: CASSPGLKSTDTQYF.

This clone was counted between two and nine times. The chain combines TRBV7-9 with TRBJ1-2, with a possible D match to TRBD1 (5 bases). The germline gives CDR1 SEHNR, CDR2 FQNEAQ (reference sequence). V lost 3 bases to trimming and J lost 4 bases, with 9 bases between them. The CDR3 is made up of 13 amino acids. Here the CDR3 reads CASSFTGTYGYTF. The CDR3 coding sequence is TGTGCCAGCAGCTTTACAGGAACCTATGGCTACACCTTC.